Each of the 9 T cell receptor beta chains below was sequenced from the same sample in a study of cytomegalovirus exposure and HLA in healthy donors. The repertoire was sequenced with immunoSEQ multiplex PCR; TCRdb's copy has only in-frame clones and lacks some. The table includes over 250,000 clones, 70% to 90% detected once. The sample taken for sequencing was PBMCs. These receptors originate from a woman in her late teens or twenties in good health and CMV-seronegative.

This chain links TRBV28 with TRBJ1-4; possible D gene TRBD1, 5 bases. The CDR3 extends over 14 amino acids. Trimming removed 2 bases at V and 7 bases at J, with 11 bases between. Germline loops: CDR1 MDHEN, CDR2 SYDVKM. The DNA of the CDR3 is TGTGCCAGCAGTTTACCAGGAGGGGCTGAAAAACTGTTTTTT. It is translated as CASSLPGGAEKLFF.

The chain joins TRBV23-1 to TRBJ2-7; no definite D call. TRBV23-1 is annotated as an ORF whose role is uncertain. Between the trimmed V and J ends, which lost 6 bases and 4 bases, there was a span of 7 bases. The CDR3 runs to 11 residues. CDR3 nucleotides: TGCGCCAGCAGCCTTAAATACGAGCAGTACTTC. This translates into CASSLKYEQYF.

The gene calls are TRBV5-1 and TRBJ1-1; D is unresolved. Trimming left V 0 bases short and J 2 bases short, with 17 bases between. Looked up from germline, CDR1 is SGHRS and CDR2 is YFSETQ. The CDR3 has 17 residues. The CDR3 nucleotides are TGCGCCAGCAGCTTGGTCCCTCCTACAGAATTAAACACTGAAGCTTTCTTT. Protein: CASSLVPPTELNTEAFF.

V is TRBV7-9 and J is TRBJ1-2, with TRBD1 matching over 9 bases. The CDR3 covers 14 residues. CDR1 and CDR2 (germline): SEHNR, FQNEAQ (reference sequence). V shed 5 bases and J 5 bases; nucleotides not matched to a gene: 6. CDR3 loop: CASSRGQGPYGYTF. The CDR3 region has the DNA TGTGCCAGCAGCCGCGGACAGGGGCCGTATGGCTACACCTTC.

The CDR3 sequence: CATSNQPQHF. The DNA of the CDR3 is TGTGCCACCTCTAATCAGCCCCAGCATTTT. The chain carries TRBV28 and TRBJ1-5, with unresolved D. V dropped 10 bases and J dropped 4 bases, with 5 bases sitting between them. Germline assignment: CDR1 MDHEN and CDR2 SYDVKM. The CDR3 is 10 amino acids.

This clone appeared once. J is TRBJ1-2 and V is TRBV10-3; D is unresolved. Germline values: CDR1 ENHRY, CDR2 SYGVKD. CDR3 length: 12 amino acids. Trimming left V 4 bases short and J 7 bases short, with 10 bases between. The CDR3 spells CAISGPTVGYTF. The CDR3 nucleotides are TGTGCCATCAGTGGCCCCACAGTTGGCTACACCTTC.

This chain uses TRBV7-2 with TRBJ2-3, with D maybe TRBD1 (6 bases). The CDR3 runs to 16 residues. The germline CDR1 and CDR2 sequences are SGHTA and FQGNSA. V gave up 5 bases and J gave up 0 bases, with 15 bases separating them. The CDR3 here is CASSRGWRTSTDTQYF. The CDR3 DNA follows: TGTGCCAGCAGCAGGGGGTGGCGGACTAGCACAGATACGCAGTATTTT. Filled out from reference TRBV7-2 and TRBJ2-3, the complete variable domain reads GAGVSQSPSNKVTEKGKDVELRCDPISGHTALYWYRQSLGQGLEFLIYFQGNSAPDKSGLPSDRFSAERTGGSVSTLTIQRTQQEDSAVYLCASSRGWRTSTDTQYFGPGTRLTVL.

This chain connects TRBV6-5 to TRBJ1-2; D unresolved. This CDR3 spans 16 amino acids. V shed 2 bases and J shed 4 bases, with 17 bases lying between them. CDR1 is MNHEY and CDR2 is SVGAGI in the germline V gene. The CDR3 sequence: CASSYKLAPLGYGYTF. CDR3 sequence (DNA): TGTGCCAGCAGTTACAAGCTAGCCCCGCTTGGCTATGGCTACACCTTC.

This clone has at least ten counts. The rearrangement uses TRBV10-2 and TRBJ2-7; unclear D gene. Germline loops: CDR1 WSHSY, CDR2 SAAADI. CDR3 length: 13 residues. V was cut by 0 bases and J by 6 bases, with 9 bases left in between. The chain's CDR3 is CASSESPTGEQYF. The CDR3 DNA is TGCGCCAGCAGTGAGTCCCCGACTGGCGAGCAGTACTTC.